This TCR beta chain was identified in a study of CD8+CD57+ T cells in acquired aplastic anemia. Study information: When averaged, DNA from sorted CD4+ and CD8+ cells came to 3 to 4 ug.

A remark on this clonotype: What it binds is not known.

Between the trimmed V and J ends, which lost 5 bases and 2 bases, there was a span of 19 bases. CDR1 and CDR2 from the germline V gene are SNHLY and FYNNEI. The CDR3 length is 17 residues. Profiles of TCR beta VDJ and CDR3 were generated from a genomic DNA template. A single record per CDR3 protein comes from TCRdb applying MiXCR to the reads. The sample holds more than 150,000 distinct CDR3 sequences, over 60% seen once. Findings of the study overall: CD8+ Simpson's diversity in patients was not significantly different from that in controls. Patients and controls turned out to have twenty-nine CD8+ CDR3 sequences in common.

Sequencing used sorted CD4+, CD8+, or CD8+CD57+ T cells (not recorded which) from PBMCs. This TCR was sampled from a human donor with severe aplastic anemia or a healthy control (not recorded which). The V and J genes are TRBV2 and TRBJ2-1; TRBD1 might be the D (6 bases). The CDR3 region is CASSPAPAQGPYNEQFF. CDR3 coding DNA: TGTGCCAGCAGTCCCGCCCCCGCACAGGGACCCTACAATGAGCAGTTCTTC.